This is a list of T cell receptor beta chains from one sample in a study of blood T cells in healthy people across ages. From the 5' RACE reads, TCRdb called clonotypes with MiXCR, one entry per CDR3 protein. Among about 1.5 million distinct CDR3 sequences listed, 42% were seen once. Sequences were obtained from blood. These receptors were obtained from a woman under 30 in good health. CDR3s include the opening cysteine and the closing phenylalanine or tryptophan. The D gene is left open where the match is weak. Part of the rows lack a size; the others show once, few, many or a class for expanded clones.

V	D	size	J	CDR3	DNA
TRBV20-1	-	many	TRBJ1-1	CSASGQLNTEAFF	TGCAGTGCATCCGGACAGTTGAACACTGAAGCTTTCTTT
TRBV28	TRBD1	-	TRBJ2-7	CASTIGVGPTGSYEQYF	TGTGCCAGCACAATAGGGGTGGGGCCGACAGGGTCCTACGAGCAGTACTTC
TRBV4-2	-	-	TRBJ2-3	CASSREQSVGTQYF	TGTGCCAGCAGCCGAGAGCAGTCGGTTGGGACGCAGTATTTT
TRBV4-3	-	few	TRBJ1-5	CASSQDGVQPQHF	TGCGCCAGCAGCCAAGATGGAGTTCAGCCCCAGCATTTT
TRBV6-5	TRBD1	-	TRBJ2-3	CASSYLGGQGISSTDTQYF	TGTGCCAGCAGTTACCTTGGGGGACAGGGAATCTCTAGCACAGATACGCAGTATTTT
TRBV13	TRBD2	-	TRBJ2-1	CASSLPTSGGQWEQFF	TGTGCCAGCAGCTTACCCACTAGCGGGGGGCAATGGGAGCAGTTCTTC
TRBV21-1	-	-	TRBJ2-7	CASSAKTPGHSTYEQYF	TGTGCCAGCAGCGCAAAGACCCCGGGACACAGCACCTACGAGCAGTACTTC
TRBV20-1	-	few	TRBJ2-5	CSARDSRLTQYF	TGCAGTGCTAGAGACTCTCGCCTTACCCAGTACTTC
TRBV6-5	-	-	TRBJ1-2	CASSYSSNLWGGYGYTF	TGTGCCAGCAGTTACTCTTCAAACCTGTGGGGCGGCTATGGCTACACCTTC
TRBV6-2/TRBV6-3	TRBD1	few	TRBJ1-5	CASTLQGALNQPQHF	TGTGCCAGCACCCTGCAGGGGGCCTTAAATCAGCCCCAGCATTTT
TRBV6-2/TRBV6-3	-	-	TRBJ2-6	CASSWSAGANVLTF	TGTGCCAGCAGTTGGTCCGCTGGGGCCAACGTCCTGACTTTC
TRBV28	-	-	TRBJ2-4	CASSWRGLAKNIQYF	TGTGCCAGCAGTTGGCGGGGGCTAGCCAAAAACATTCAGTACTTC
TRBV20-1	TRBD1	few	TRBJ1-2	CSARVTGGNYGYTF	TGCAGTGCTAGAGTGACAGGGGGGAACTATGGCTACACCTTC